These 12 T cell receptor beta chains were sequenced from one sample in a study of blood T cell repertoires in COVID-19. The table came from immunoSEQ multiplex PCR; TCRdb's copy has only in-frame clones and leaves some out. The data contain 250,000 to 350,000 clones, about nine tenths of them seen just once; the ten biggest clones take up about 9.4%. The sequencing sample was made of PBMCs or T cells enriched from blood (not recorded which). These receptors were obtained from a woman aged 18 to 35 who had recovered from COVID-19.

This chain uses TRBV3-1 (or the pseudogene TRBV3-2) with TRBJ2-7, with TRBD1 as a possible D gene (6 bases). CDR1 and CDR2 (germline): LGHDT, YNNKEL (reference sequence). V was pared by 4 bases and J by 5 bases, with 6 bases between. The CDR3 runs to 11 residues. The CDR3 is CASSRQDEQYF. The CDR3 bases are TGTGCCAGCAGCCGACAGGACGAGCAGTACTTC.

CDR3 residues: CASSPDSGRAREQFF. CDR3 sequence (DNA): TGTGCCAGCAGCCCCGATAGCGGGAGGGCCCGAGAGCAGTTCTTC. This chain uses TRBV4-2 with TRBJ2-1; 11 nucleotides match TRBD2. The CDR3 is made up of 15 amino acids. Germline CDR1 reads LGHNA; CDR2 reads YNFKEQ. The trim removed 4 bases at V and 10 bases at J, leaving 9 bases unmatched.

V usage is TRBV6-5 and J usage is TRBJ2-3; 9 bases match TRBD2. Trimming at V came to 8 bases and at J to 4 bases, leaving 4 bases not matched to a gene. The CDR3 loop spans 13 amino acids. The germline V gene has CDR1 MNHEY and CDR2 SVGAGI. CDR3 sequence reads: CASQRGESDTQYF. The CDR3 DNA is TGTGCCAGCCAGCGGGGGGAATCAGATACGCAGTATTTT.

V gene TRBV9 combines with J gene TRBJ1-1; no firm D call. The CDR3 covers 13 residues. Germline V lookup: CDR1 SGDLS, CDR2 YYNGEE. V was cut by 0 bases and J by 3 bases, with 6 bases left in between. The CDR3 sequence: CASSVDGYTEAFF. CDR3 DNA: TGTGCCAGCAGCGTAGACGGTTACACTGAAGCTTTCTTT.

The V gene is TRBV19, the J gene TRBJ1-4, with 8 bases fitting TRBD1. J gave up 7 bases and V 11 bases, and 21 bases lay outside the gene matches. Germline loops: CDR1 LNHDA, CDR2 SQIVND (reference sequence). The CDR3 runs to 17 residues. The CDR3 sequence: CASGAGTGGASGEKLFF. CDR3 DNA sequence: TGTGCCTCCGGAGCCGGGACAGGAGGGGCATCGGGTGAAAAACTGTTTTTT.

The chain has TRBV5-1 and TRBJ2-1, with TRBD1 matching 10 bases. V lost 4 bases to trimming and J lost 8 bases; unmatched junction nucleotides: 6. The CDR3 consists of 14 residues. Germline V gene data show CDR1 as SGHRS and CDR2 as YFSETQ. The CDR3 DNA sequence: TGCGCCAGCAGCCCTGGGACAGGGGAAGATGAGCAGTTCTTC. It encodes CASSPGTGEDEQFF.

This rearrangement joins TRBV6-4 to TRBJ2-3, with 9 bases that match TRBD2. The CDR3 is 16 amino acids. The trim removed 4 bases at V and 1 base at J, leaving 6 bases unmatched. Germline lookup yields CDR1 MRHNA and CDR2 SNTAGT. The CDR3 spells CASSAVGGGGTDTQYF. In nucleotides, the CDR3 is TGTGCCAGCAGTGCAGTGGGCGGGGGGGGCACAGATACGCAGTATTTT.

The chain combines TRBV11-3 with TRBJ2-1, with 13 bases identical to TRBD2. The CDR3 sequence is 18 residues long. V lost 5 bases to trimming and J lost 8 bases; unmatched junction nucleotides: 15. The germline V gene encodes CDR1 SGHNT and CDR2 YENEEA. The CDR3 here is CASSGTGTSGVYRDEQFF. The CDR3 bases are TGTGCCAGCAGCGGGACCGGGACTAGCGGGGTATATCGGGATGAGCAGTTCTTC.

This clone was counted a few times. This chain connects TRBV9 to TRBJ2-7; TRBD1 aligns across 12 bases. The length of the CDR3 is 15 residues. Germline-derived CDR1 and CDR2 are SGDLS and YYNGEE. V lost 3 bases and J lost 3; bases outside the gene matches: 4. CDR3 in amino acids: CASSGGDRGLYEQYF. In DNA form, the CDR3 reads TGTGCCAGCAGCGGCGGGGACAGGGGGCTCTACGAGCAGTACTTC.

A remark on this clone: One end of the junction does not line up with germline, which may come from a read error. Different DNA sequences within this sample yield the same CDR3. The J gene is TRBJ2-7, the V gene TRBV7-2, with TRBD1 matching over 12 bases. The germline V gene encodes CDR1 SGHTA and CDR2 FQGNSA. The CDR3 consists of 15 residues. CDR3 loop: CASSPRDRGLYEQYF. CDR3 sequence (DNA): TGTGCCAGCAGCCCAAGGGACAGGGGGCTGTACGAACAGTACTTC.

A remark on this clone: This specimen includes other DNA sequences encoding the same CDR3. The CDR3 loop reads CASSPTGQDYGYTF. For the CDR3, the DNA is TGCGCCAGCAGCCCGACAGGGCAGGACTATGGCTACACCTTC. This chain uses TRBV4-1 with TRBJ1-2; 7 bases match TRBD1. Trimming removed 4 bases from V and 3 bases from J; junction bases left unmatched: 5. Germline V gene sequence: CDR1 MGHRA, CDR2 YSYEKL. The CDR3 is 14 residues long.

As DNA, the CDR3 is TGTGCCAGCAGTGAAGACAGGGCAACCGGGGAGCTGTTTTTT. Translating it yields CASSEDRATGELFF. The rearrangement links TRBV2 to TRBJ2-2, with TRBD1 as a possible D gene (6 bases). V was trimmed by 1 base and J by 5 bases, leaving 8 bases between them. CDR1 and CDR2 (germline): SNHLY, FYNNEI. This CDR3 is built from 14 residues. The variable domain in full, completed from reference TRBV2 and TRBJ2-2, reads EPEVTQTPSHQVTQMGQEVILRCVPISNHLYFYWYRQILGQKVEFLVSFYNNEISEKSEIFDDQFSVERPDGSNFTLKIRSTKLEDSAMYFCASSEDRATGELFFGEGSRLTVL.